This T cell receptor (beta chain) emerged from a study of OX40 agonist ivuxolimab in advanced cancers. Looking at the study overall: Dose-escalation patients were diagnosed with hepatocellular carcinoma, melanoma, renal cell cancer or head and neck cancer.

V shed 1 base and J shed 2 bases, with 8 bases lying between them. The germline V gene encodes CDR1 SGHVS and CDR2 FQNEAQ. CDR3 length: 14 residues. The repertoire was sequenced with immunoSEQ multiplex PCR; TCRdb's copy has only in-frame clones and lacks some. Here the sample spans fewer than 35,000 clones, 80% to 95% being singletons. Study-wide findings and caveats: Fewer expanded clones were found on average in CD4+ than in CD8+ T cells.

As concerns this clone: What it binds is not known.

This clonotype was obtained from an adult with an advanced solid tumor such as melanoma, head and neck, liver or kidney cancer. Sample: CD4+ or CD8+ T cells sorted from blood, taken in a trial of the OX40 agonist ivuxolimab. The J gene is TRBJ1-1, the V gene TRBV7-8; the D is unclear. The CDR3 sequence: CASSLEGGNTEAFF. In DNA, the CDR3 is TGTGCCAGCAGCTTAGAGGGCGGCAACACTGAAGCTTTCTTT.